The rows below give T cell receptor beta chains drawn from one sample of a study of beta chain features in type 1 diabetes. The repertoire was sequenced with immunoSEQ multiplex PCR; TCRdb's copy has only in-frame clones and lacks some. The data show about 170,000 clones, with approximately 7.9% seen just once and around 0.5% held by the top ten. Sequencing input: central memory CD4+ T cells from blood. The receptors here all came from a man aged 18 to 29 with type 1 diabetes. CDR3s include the opening cysteine and the closing phenylalanine or tryptophan. Each record gives: CDR3 length, clone size, J gene, V gene, D gene, CDR3 DNA, CDR3 protein. The D gene is left open where the match is weak. Some rows have no size entry. The others give once, few or many, or a class for an expanded clone.

>16|NA|TRBJ1-3|TRBV9|NA
TGTGCCAGCAGCGTAGATCTGTCGGTCGGGAGGGGCACCATATATTTT
CASSVDLSVGRGTIYF
>14|NA|TRBJ1-2|TRBV11-2|NA
TGTGCCAGCAGCTTAAACAGAAACTACTATGGCTACACCTTC
CASSLNRNYYGYTF
>13|few|TRBJ1-1|TRBV29-1|NA
TGCAGCGTCGCTACCCTAGGCGGTGATGAAGCTTTCTTT
CSVATLGGDEAFF
>15|NA|TRBJ2-1|TRBV2|TRBD2
TGTGCCAGCAGCGTGGACTTGGGGGGGTTCAATGAGCAGTTCTTC
CASSVDLGGFNEQFF
>17|few|TRBJ2-1|TRBV7-2|TRBD2
TGTGCCAGCAGCTCCAACTATGGGGGGGAGAGTCTGAATGAGCAGTTCTTC
CASSSNYGGESLNEQFF
>13|NA|TRBJ2-3|TRBV6-6|TRBD1
TGTGCCAGCAGTGACTCGGACAGGTCTACGCAGTATTTT
CASSDSDRSTQYF
>14|many|TRBJ2-5|TRBV29-1|TRBD2
TGCAGCGTCGGCCCACGGCTAGCGGGAGAGACCCAGTACTTC
CSVGPRLAGETQYF
>14|few|TRBJ2-1|TRBV7-2|NA
TGTGCCAGCAGCTATGCGGGCCACACACGATCGCAGTTCTTC
CASSYAGHTRSQFF
>15|NA|TRBJ2-2|TRBV5-1|NA
TGCGCCAGCAGCTTGGGACAGAGAGGCACCGGGGAGCTGTTTTTT
CASSLGQRGTGELFF
>13|NA|TRBJ2-2|TRBV5-8|TRBD1
TGTGCCAACAAGACAGGGAGTAACGGGGAGCTGTTTTTT
CANKTGSNGELFF
>16|few|TRBJ2-1|TRBV27|TRBD1
TGTGCCAGCAGCTACCCTGCCGGGACAGGGAGACATGAGCAGTTCTTC
CASSYPAGTGRHEQFF
>15|NA|TRBJ1-2|TRBV9|TRBD1
TGTGCCAGCAGCCCCCCGGGACAGGGGTGGGGTGGCTACACCTTC
CASSPPGQGWGGYTF
>15|few|TRBJ2-7|TRBV29-1|TRBD1
TGCAGCGCTATGAGTTGGGGACAGGCTAAGGACGAGCAGTACTTC
CSAMSWGQAKDEQYF
>14|NA|TRBJ1-5|TRBV1|NA
TGCACCAGCAGCCCAGGGGGGCGAGGGGAGCCCCAGCATTTT
CTSSPGGRGEPQHF
>15|NA|TRBJ1-1|TRBV7-2|NA
TGTGCCAGCAGCCCAGCCAGGGGCCTTAACACTGAAGCTTTCTTT
CASSPARGLNTEAFF
>16|few|TRBJ2-3|TRBV28|TRBD2
TGTGCCAGCAGTTCCGCCGGGGCGGGGGGGGCAGATACGCAGTATTTT
CASSSAGAGGADTQYF
>13|many|TRBJ1-4|TRBV2|NA
TGTGCCAGCAGTGGGGCAGGGCGTGAAAAACTGTTTTTT
CASSGAGREKLFF
>15|few|TRBJ2-2|TRBV6-5|NA
TGTGCCAGCGACTCGGGGGGCGCGGGGACCGGGGAGCTGTTTTTT
CASDSGGAGTGELFF
>15|NA|TRBJ2-2|TRBV7-8|TRBD1
TGTGCCAGCAGCGGGCAGGGGGCTGCGGCCGGGGAGCTGTTTTTT
CASSGQGAAAGELFF
>13|few|TRBJ1-1|TRBV10-3|NA
TGTGCCATCAGTGAGAACGCAGGCACTGAAGCTTTCTTT
CAISENAGTEAFF
>14|few|TRBJ1-5|TRBV7-8|TRBD1
TGTGCCAGCAGCGGGGGACAGCTAAATCAGCCCCAGCATTTT
CASSGGQLNQPQHF
>15|few|TRBJ1-4|TRBV5-1|TRBD1
TGCGCCAGCAGCTTGGTCAGGGGGTCGAGTGAAAAACTGTTTTTT
CASSLVRGSSEKLFF